The clone carrying this TCR beta chain was counted once. Trimming stripped 3 bases from V and 3 bases from J, with 11 bases between. The CDR3 totals 14 residues. Germline V gene data show CDR1 as MDHEN and CDR2 as SYDVKM. Libraries were prepared by immunoSEQ multiplex PCR; TCRdb keeps only in-frame clonotypes and omits some of them. The top ten hold roughly 1.9% of the sample, which has about 710,000 clones, 60% to 75% seen once. This entry comes from a study of shared clonotypes between healthy human individuals. Sequencing input: memory CD4+ T cells sorted from blood. Subset noted: CD45RA-negative fraction. This sequence originates from a woman in her 30s in good health. This chain connects TRBV28 to TRBJ2-5; D is perhaps TRBD1 (6 bases). The CDR3 DNA sequence: TGTGCCAGCAGTTTCGTGGGACAAGAAGAGACCCAGTACTTC. Amino acids: CASSFVGQEETQYF.